This TCR beta chain is from a study of OX40 agonist ivuxolimab in advanced cancers. Study at large: The patients received agonistic anti-OX40 (CD134) antibody ivuxolimab. Patients receiving dose escalation had hepatocellular carcinoma, melanoma, renal cell or head and neck cancer. The study reported partial responses in three patients: one hepatocellular carcinoma, two cutaneous melanoma.

The germline CDR1 and CDR2 sequences are SQVTM and ANQGSEA. The CDR3 sequence is 14 residues long. Measured with immunoSEQ multiplex PCR; TCRdb has only the in-frame clones, and not every one. Found here are more than 55,000 clones, approximately 90% of them singletons; the top ten hold roughly 8%. Study results and limitations: The expanded peripheral T cells' antigen specificity was not determined.

A word on this clone: Antigen: not known. One junction end disagrees with the germline gene, perhaps due to a read error.

This clonotype was sampled from an adult with an advanced solid tumor such as melanoma, head and neck, liver or kidney cancer. Material: CD4+ or CD8+ T cells sorted from blood, obtained in a trial of the OX40 agonist ivuxolimab. The chain carries TRBV29-1 and TRBJ1-1; no clear D gene. The CDR3 sequence: CSVWPPGLNTGAFF. The CDR3 bases are TGCAGCGTTTGGCCGCCCGGGCTGAACACTGGAGCTTTCTTT.